A single sample gave rise to the 25 T cell receptor beta chains below, sequenced in a study of post-analysis software for immune sequencing data. Findings and limits, study-wide: With TRBV5-6, TRBV5-1 and TRBV20-1 included, about five TRBV segments were more frequent in patients than in controls.

These TCRs are of unknown antigen specificity. Every TCR beta cDNA library bore unique molecular identifiers. From the PCR reads, TCRdb called clonotypes with MiXCR, one entry per CDR3 protein. The data show hundreds of thousands of distinct CDR3 sequences, with about 40% seen just once and over 1.5% held by the top ten. Sequencing input: blood. These receptors were taken from a girl aged 10-17 years with multiple sclerosis.

The J gene is TRBJ1-2, the V gene TRBV6-5, with D possibly TRBD1 on 5 matching bases. The CDR3 covers 16 residues. CDR1 and CDR2 (germline): MNHEY, SVGAGI. Trimming cost V 6 bases and J 6 bases, with 23 bases left between them. The CDR3 sequence: CASSLGRAGRGNGYTF. DNA for the CDR3: TGTGCCAGCAGCCTTGGCCGGGCAGGGCGAGGGAATGGCTACACCTTC.

The rearrangement joins TRBV24-1 to TRBJ2-1; tentative D call: TRBD2 (7 bases). Trimming pared 10 bases from V and 6 bases from J, leaving 18 bases between. Germline loops: CDR1 KGHDR, CDR2 SFDVKD. CDR3 length: 14 residues. The DNA of the CDR3 is TGTGCCACTGGAGGGGGAGGGCCGCTCAATGAGCAGTTCTTC. Its translation: CATGGGGPLNEQFF.

The chain has TRBV10-3 and TRBJ2-3; tentatively, D is TRBD2 (5 bases). V was cut by 4 bases and J by 0 bases, with 11 bases left in between. CDR3 length: 15 amino acids. Germline V gene sequence: CDR1 ENHRY, CDR2 SYGVKD. CDR3 sequence reads: CAISAGRTSTDTQYF. CDR3 bases: TGTGCCATCAGTGCTGGGCGGACTAGCACAGATACGCAGTATTTT.

The chain links TRBV11-3 to TRBJ2-6, with a weak D call TRBD2 (5 bases). The CDR3 length is 13 residues. V lost 5 bases, J lost 5 bases, and 7 bases lay in between. Looked up from germline, CDR1 is SGHNT and CDR2 is YENEEA. The CDR3 sequence: CASSPGRANVLTF. DNA for the CDR3: TGTGCCAGCAGCCCCGGGAGGGCCAACGTCCTGACTTTC.

CDR3 loop: CSASGTAHNEQFF. The CDR3 DNA reads as TGCAGTGCTAGCGGGACAGCCCACAATGAGCAGTTCTTC. The chain recombines TRBV20-1 with TRBJ2-1; 7 nucleotides match TRBD1. Losses at the gene ends were 3 bases for V and 5 bases for J; bases not matched to a gene: 4. Germline V gives CDR1 DFQATT, CDR2 SNEGSKA (reference sequence). The CDR3 totals 13 residues.

V and J are TRBV6-5 and TRBJ1-6, with D maybe TRBD1 (5 bases). Germline V gene lookup returns CDR1 MNHEY and CDR2 SVGAGI. The CDR3 contains 16 residues. Trimming took 4 bases from V and 10 from J, leaving 20 bases between them. CDR3 loop: CASSSVSETAGSPLHF. CDR3 DNA: TGTGCCAGCAGTTCAGTATCCGAGACAGCTGGATCACCCCTCCACTTT.

The rearrangement links TRBV10-3 to TRBJ2-5; 11 bases align to TRBD2. CDR1 ENHRY and CDR2 SYGVKD come from the germline V gene. This CDR3 spans 17 amino acids. The ends lost 0 bases at V and 5 bases at J; junction bases unmatched: 8. The CDR3 bases are TGTGCCATCAGTGAGTCGTACGTACTAGCGGGAGAGGAGACCCAGTACTTC. It specifies CAISESYVLAGEETQYF.

The V and J genes are TRBV6-1 and TRBJ1-1; D call uncertain. The CDR3 covers 18 residues. Germline V CDR1 and CDR2: MNHNS, SASEGT. Trimming removed 6 bases at V and 0 bases at J, with 23 bases between. The CDR3 region is CASSADTFAGIMNTEAFF. For the CDR3, the DNA is TGTGCCAGCAGCGCAGACACCTTTGCGGGAATAATGAACACTGAAGCTTTCTTT.

The chain has TRBV3-1 and TRBJ2-5, with D tentatively TRBD2 (6 bases). CDR1 is LGHDT, CDR2 YNNKEL, per germline (reference sequence). Trimming stripped 6 bases from V and 5 bases from J, with 13 bases between. The CDR3 has 13 amino acids. In DNA, the CDR3 is TGTGCCAGCAGTCGATGGAGGGGTGAGACCCAGTACTTC. Translation gives CASSRWRGETQYF.

This chain links TRBV13 with TRBJ1-2; 8 bases match TRBD1. CDR1 and CDR2 (germline): PRHDT, FYEKMQ (reference sequence). V trimming: 7 bases; J trimming: 4 bases; junction bases outside the gene matches: 8. The CDR3 is 14 amino acids. The CDR3 sequence is CASKYSGTGYGYTF. CDR3 DNA sequence: TGTGCCAGCAAGTATTCAGGGACAGGCTATGGCTACACCTTC.

This clonotype is a singleton in its sample. This chain connects TRBV2 to TRBJ2-1; TRBD2 matches at 10 bases. Germline trimming cut 6 bases from V and 6 bases from J; bases unmatched to any gene: 5. Germline V gene data show CDR1 as SNHLY and CDR2 as FYNNEI. The CDR3 spans 14 residues. In DNA, the CDR3 is TGTGCCAGCAGGGAGCGGGGGGGTTCCAATGAGCAGTTCTTC. This translates into CASRERGGSNEQFF.

This chain uses TRBV4-1 with TRBJ2-5; D remains ambiguous. Germline V gene data show CDR1 as MGHRA and CDR2 as YSYEKL. CDR3 length: 15 amino acids. The V and J ends lost 4 bases and 1 base respectively, with 13 bases between them. The CDR3 loop reads CASSLGWQSQETQYF. In DNA form, the CDR3 reads TGCGCCAGCAGCCTAGGGTGGCAGTCCCAAGAGACCCAGTACTTC.

The rearrangement uses TRBV12-3 or TRBV12-4 and TRBJ2-2; 7 nucleotides align to TRBD1. V lost 6 bases to trimming and J lost 1 base; unmatched junction nucleotides: 2. The CDR3 length is 14 residues. This chain's CDR3 is CASRRTGNTGELFF. In nucleotides, the CDR3 is TGTGCCAGCAGGCGGACAGGGAACACCGGGGAGCTGTTTTTT.

V gene TRBV10-3 combines with J gene TRBJ2-7; D may be TRBD1 (6 bases). Trimming cost V 6 bases and J 3 bases, with 21 bases left between them. Germline CDR1 reads ENHRY; CDR2 reads SYGVKD. The CDR3 sequence is 16 residues long. The CDR3 protein is CAISGPTGSRDYEQYF. For the CDR3, the DNA is TGTGCCATCAGCGGCCCTACAGGGAGTAGAGACTACGAGCAGTACTTC.

The chain carries TRBV9 and TRBJ2-3; no clear D gene. From germline, CDR1 is SGDLS and CDR2 YYNGEE. Deletions cut 0 bases from V and 5 bases from J, with 4 bases between. This CDR3 contains 12 residues. CDR3 protein: CASSVEEDTQYF. DNA for the CDR3: TGTGCCAGCAGCGTAGAGGAAGATACGCAGTATTTT. Filled out from reference TRBV9 and TRBJ2-3, the complete variable domain reads DSGVTQTPKHLITATGQRVTLRCSPRSGDLSVYWYQQSLDQGLQFLIQYYNGEERAKGNILERFSAQQFPDLHSELNLSSLELGDSALYFCASSVEEDTQYFGPGTRLTVL.

V usage is TRBV20-1 and J usage is TRBJ2-6, with TRBD1 identical over 9 bases. V lost 1 base to trimming and J lost 3 bases; unmatched junction nucleotides: 4. CDR1 is DFQATT and CDR2 is SNEGSKA in the germline V gene (reference sequence). The CDR3 is made up of 16 amino acids. CDR3 sequence (DNA): TGCAGTGCTAGAGCTACAGGGGGCGATGGGGCCAACGTCCTGACTTTC. It is translated as CSARATGGDGANVLTF.

This clonotype appeared a few times. The chain recombines TRBV13 with TRBJ2-7, with 9 bases matching TRBD1. Germline assignment: CDR1 PRHDT and CDR2 FYEKMQ (reference sequence). The CDR3 is 14 residues long. The V and J ends lost 6 bases and 4 bases, in that order; junction bases with no gene match: 7. CDR3 protein: CASSPGQGLYEQYF. As DNA, the CDR3 is TGTGCCAGCAGTCCCGGACAGGGGTTATACGAGCAGTACTTC. The variable domain in full, with the rest retrieved from reference TRBV13 and TRBJ2-7, is AAGVIQSPRHLIKEKRETATLKCYPIPRHDTVYWYQQGPGQDPQFLISFYEKMQSDKGSIPDRFSAQQFSDYHSELNMSSLELGDSALYFCASSPGQGLYEQYFGPGTRLTVT.

The DNA for the CDR3 is TGCAGTGCTAGAGATACAGGGGGCGGAAACATTCAGTACTTC. Its protein product is CSARDTGGGNIQYF. The chain couples TRBV20-1 to TRBJ2-7; 9 positions agree with TRBD1. The J call may be incorrect, as the DNA end agrees better with TRBJ2-4. The CDR3 extends over 14 amino acids. CDR1 DFQATT and CDR2 SNEGSKA come from the germline V gene (reference sequence).

V is TRBV7-9 and J is TRBJ1-2; no firm D call. Germline V CDR1 and CDR2: SEHNR, FQNEAQ (reference sequence). The CDR3 has 14 residues. Trimming took off 7 bases at V and 6 bases at J, with 18 bases between the two ends. The DNA for the CDR3 is TGTGCCAGCACTCCCCCTCTTGTAACTCATGGCTACACCTTC. Amino acid sequence: CASTPPLVTHGYTF.

A note on this clonotype: At one boundary the junction diverges from the germline segment, which might be a read error. The chain joins TRBV5-1 to TRBJ2-3; the D gene could be TRBD1 or TRBD2 (5 bases each). Germline CDR1 is SGHRS and CDR2 is YFSETQ. The CDR3 covers 15 residues. CDR3 nucleotide sequence: TGCGCCTGCAGCTCCGGGACCCCTCGCACAGATACGCAGTATTTT. It codes for CACSSGTPRTDTQYF.

The rearrangement uses TRBV12-3 or TRBV12-4 and TRBJ1-5; D gene unclear. V lost 2 bases and J lost 5, with 4 bases in between. The CDR3 totals 12 residues. This CDR3 is CASSLYDQPQHF. The CDR3 coding sequence is TGTGCCAGCAGTTTATACGATCAGCCCCAGCATTTT.

This clonotype appeared a few times. The gene calls are TRBV12-3 or TRBV12-4 and TRBJ2-1; 14 positions agree with TRBD2. Germline trimming cut 5 bases from V and 1 base from J; bases unmatched to any gene: 10. The CDR3 is 19 residues long. The CDR3 bases are TGTGCCAGCAGTCCCGGACTAGCGGGAGGATCGGTGTCCTACAATGAGCAGTTCTTC. It codes for CASSPGLAGGSVSYNEQFF.

The J gene is TRBJ2-1, the V gene TRBV7-2; 10 bases are shared with TRBD1. After removal of 6 bases from V and 0 bases from J, the junction contained 11 bases not matched to a gene. This CDR3 has 18 amino acids. Per the germline V gene, CDR1 is SGHTA and CDR2 is FQGNSA. This CDR3 is CASSSRGQGEASYNEQFF. CDR3 sequence (DNA): TGTGCCAGCAGTTCCCGCGGACAGGGGGAGGCCTCCTACAATGAGCAGTTCTTC.

This clonotype occurred a few times. The chain couples TRBV15 to TRBJ2-1; 8 nucleotides agree with TRBD2. The CDR3 is 13 amino acids. The germline V gene has CDR1 LNHNV and CDR2 YYDKDF (reference sequence). V trimming: 0 bases; J trimming: 9 bases; junction bases outside the gene matches: 1. The CDR3 sequence is CATSRDAGGEQFF. CDR3 bases: TGTGCCACCAGCAGAGATGCGGGAGGTGAGCAGTTCTTC.

The V call is TRBV20-1, the J call TRBJ1-2; no reliable D call. The germline gives CDR1 DFQATT, CDR2 SNEGSKA (reference sequence). The CDR3 loop spans 13 amino acids. Trimming removed 6 bases at V and 2 bases at J, with 13 bases between. The CDR3 DNA sequence: TGCAGTGCAGCCGAAGGGTTCAACTATGGCTACACCTTC. It is translated as CSAAEGFNYGYTF.